This T cell receptor (beta chain) comes out of a study of CD8 T cells in Susac syndrome. Details on this clonotype: Its antigen is not known.

Reverse transcription of roughly 0.5 to 1 ug RNA was performed with random hexamers. Multiplex immunoSEQ PCR targeted 54 Vbeta and 13 Jbeta TCR beta segments. MiXCR was run by TCRdb on the immunoSEQ multiplex PCR reads, yielding one entry per CDR3 protein. The profile shows about 300,000 distinct CDR3 sequences, 75% to 90% of them singletons. Study-wide points: The study recognized that the number of individuals in its TCR sequencing and HLA analysis was relatively small.

TCR beta sequences were obtained from blood CD8+ and CD4+ T cells. Negative isolation yielded CD4+ and CD8+ T cells, and FACS enriched TEMRA cells. Trimming removed 3 bases from V and 6 bases from J, with 14 bases in between. This CDR3 is built from 15 residues. The sequenced material came from CD8+ T cells from PBMCs. This TCR was recovered from a human donor with multiple sclerosis. The rearrangement uses TRBV12-3 or TRBV12-4 and TRBJ1-4; weak D call: TRBD1 (6 bases). The CDR3 DNA follows: TGTGCCAGCAGTTTTACGGGGGCGTATGATGAAAAACTGTTTTTT. It specifies CASSFTGAYDEKLFF.